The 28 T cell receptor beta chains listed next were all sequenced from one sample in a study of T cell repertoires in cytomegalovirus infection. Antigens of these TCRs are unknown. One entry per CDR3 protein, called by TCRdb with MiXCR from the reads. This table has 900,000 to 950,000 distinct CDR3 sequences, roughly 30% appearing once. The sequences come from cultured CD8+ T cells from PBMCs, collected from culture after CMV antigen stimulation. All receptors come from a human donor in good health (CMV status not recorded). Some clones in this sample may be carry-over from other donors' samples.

CDR3 nucleotide sequence: TGTGCCAGCACTCCCAGGGGGGATTGGGTAGATACGCAGTATTTT. Amino acids: CASTPRGDWVDTQYF. The chain links TRBV6-1 to TRBJ2-3, with D possibly being TRBD1 (7 bases). With 7 bases removed from V and 5 bases from J, the gap between germline ends came to 19 bases. The CDR3 covers 15 residues. The germline gives CDR1 MNHNS, CDR2 SASEGT.

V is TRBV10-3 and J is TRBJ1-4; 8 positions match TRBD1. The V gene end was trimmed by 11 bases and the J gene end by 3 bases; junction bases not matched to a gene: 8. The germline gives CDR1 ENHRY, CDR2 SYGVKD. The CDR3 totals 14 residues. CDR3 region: CAAWTGIANEKLFF. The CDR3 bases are TGTGCCGCGTGGACAGGGATAGCTAATGAAAAACTGTTTTTT.

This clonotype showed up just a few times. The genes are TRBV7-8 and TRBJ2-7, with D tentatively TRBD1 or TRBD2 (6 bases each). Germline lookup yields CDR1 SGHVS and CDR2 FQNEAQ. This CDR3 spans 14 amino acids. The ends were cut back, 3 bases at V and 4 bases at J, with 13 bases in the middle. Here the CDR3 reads CASSLEGGGYEQYF. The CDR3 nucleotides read TGTGCCAGCAGCTTGGAGGGGGGCGGGTACGAGCAGTACTTC. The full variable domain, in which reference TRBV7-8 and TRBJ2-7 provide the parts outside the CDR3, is GAGVSQSPRYKVAKRGQDVALRCDPISGHVSLFWYQQALGQGPEFLTYFQNEAQLDKSGLPSDRFFAERPEGSVSTLKIQRTQQEDSAVYLCASSLEGGGYEQYFGPGTRLTVT.

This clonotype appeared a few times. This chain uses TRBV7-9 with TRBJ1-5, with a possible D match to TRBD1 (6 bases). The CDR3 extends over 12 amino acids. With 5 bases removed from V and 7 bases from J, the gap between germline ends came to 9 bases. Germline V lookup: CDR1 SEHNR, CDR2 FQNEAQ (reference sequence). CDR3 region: CASSTGHQPQHF. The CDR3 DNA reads TGTGCCAGCAGCACAGGGCACCAGCCCCAGCATTTT.

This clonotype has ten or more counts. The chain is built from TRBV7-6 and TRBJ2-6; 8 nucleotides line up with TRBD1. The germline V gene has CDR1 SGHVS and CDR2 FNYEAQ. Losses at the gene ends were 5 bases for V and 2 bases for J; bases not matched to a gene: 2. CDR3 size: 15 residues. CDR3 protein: CASSQQGAGANVLTF. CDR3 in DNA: TGTGCCAGCAGCCAACAGGGGGCTGGGGCCAACGTCCTGACTTTC.

CDR3 loop: CASSPPGIGTQYF. CDR3 coding DNA: TGTGCCAGCAGCCCCCCAGGGATTGGGACCCAGTACTTC. V gene TRBV5-4 combines with J gene TRBJ2-5; TRBD1 might be the D (5 bases). With 4 bases removed from V and 7 bases from J, the gap between germline ends came to 14 bases. Per the germline V gene, CDR1 is SGHNT and CDR2 is YYREEE (reference sequence). The CDR3 totals 13 residues.

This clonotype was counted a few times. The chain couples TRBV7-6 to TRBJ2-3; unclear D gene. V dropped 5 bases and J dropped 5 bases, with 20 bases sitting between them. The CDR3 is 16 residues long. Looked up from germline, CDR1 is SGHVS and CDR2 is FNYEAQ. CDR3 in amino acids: CASSRTPTVAEDTQYF. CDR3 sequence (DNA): TGTGCCAGCAGCAGAACCCCCACAGTAGCTGAAGATACGCAGTATTTT.

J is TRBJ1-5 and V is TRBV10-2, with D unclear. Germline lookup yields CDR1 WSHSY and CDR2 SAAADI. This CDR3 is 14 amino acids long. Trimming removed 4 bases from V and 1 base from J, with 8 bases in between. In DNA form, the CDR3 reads TGCGCCAGCAGTGCTGTGGACAGCAATCAGCCCCAGCATTTT. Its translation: CASSAVDSNQPQHF.

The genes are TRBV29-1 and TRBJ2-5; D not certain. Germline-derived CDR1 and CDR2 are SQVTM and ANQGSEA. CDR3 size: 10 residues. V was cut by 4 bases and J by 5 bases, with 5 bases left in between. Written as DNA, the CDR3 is TGCAGCGTTGGGTACGAGACCCAGTACTTC. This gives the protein CSVGYETQYF.

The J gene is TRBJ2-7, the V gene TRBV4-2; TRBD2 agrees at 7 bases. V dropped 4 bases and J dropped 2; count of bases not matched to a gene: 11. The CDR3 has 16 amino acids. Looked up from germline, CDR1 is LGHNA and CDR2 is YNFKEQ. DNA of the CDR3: TGTGCCAGCAGCCCCGAGGGACTAAAAGAAACCTACGAGCAGTACTTC. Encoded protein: CASSPEGLKETYEQYF.

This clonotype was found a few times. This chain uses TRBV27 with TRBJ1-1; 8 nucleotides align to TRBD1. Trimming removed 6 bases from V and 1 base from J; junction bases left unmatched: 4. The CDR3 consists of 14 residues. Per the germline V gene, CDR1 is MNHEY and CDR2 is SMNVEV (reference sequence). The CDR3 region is CASRAGGSNTEAFF. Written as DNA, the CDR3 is TGTGCCAGCAGAGCAGGGGGCTCGAACACTGAAGCTTTCTTT.

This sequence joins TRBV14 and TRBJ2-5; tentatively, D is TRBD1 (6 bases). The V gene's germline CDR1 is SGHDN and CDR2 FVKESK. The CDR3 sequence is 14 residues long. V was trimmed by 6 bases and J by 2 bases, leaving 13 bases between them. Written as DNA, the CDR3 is TGTGCCAGCAGTCGGACCAGGGGACAAGAGACCCAGTACTTC. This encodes CASSRTRGQETQYF.

As DNA, the CDR3 is TGTGCCAGCAGCTTGGTAAAGCCAGGACCTAGGGGTGAAGCTTTCTTT. It specifies CASSLVKPGPRGEAFF. The chain joins TRBV5-6 to TRBJ1-1, with D maybe TRBD1 (5 bases). V was shortened by 0 bases and J by 7 bases, with 19 bases between the two germline ends. CDR3 length: 16 residues. The germline gives CDR1 SGHDT, CDR2 YYEEEE. The variable domain in full, with the rest retrieved from reference TRBV5-6 and TRBJ1-1, is DAGVTQSPTHLIKTRGQQVTLRCSPKSGHDTVSWYQQALGQGPQFIFQYYEEEERQRGNFPDRFSGHQFPNYSSELNVNALLLGDSALYLCASSLVKPGPRGEAFFGQGTRLTVV.

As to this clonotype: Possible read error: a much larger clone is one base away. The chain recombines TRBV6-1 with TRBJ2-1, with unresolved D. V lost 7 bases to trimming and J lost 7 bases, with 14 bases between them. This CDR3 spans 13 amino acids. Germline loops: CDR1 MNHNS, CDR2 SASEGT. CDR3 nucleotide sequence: TGTGCCAGCAATGTTCATGGGATGAATGAGCAGTTCTTC. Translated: CASNVHGMNEQFF.

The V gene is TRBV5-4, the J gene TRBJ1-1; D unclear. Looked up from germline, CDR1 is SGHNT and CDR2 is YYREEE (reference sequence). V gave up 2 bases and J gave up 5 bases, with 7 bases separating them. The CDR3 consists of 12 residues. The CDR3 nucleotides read TGTGCCAGCAGCTTTTCCACTACTGAAGCTTTCTTT. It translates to CASSFSTTEAFF.

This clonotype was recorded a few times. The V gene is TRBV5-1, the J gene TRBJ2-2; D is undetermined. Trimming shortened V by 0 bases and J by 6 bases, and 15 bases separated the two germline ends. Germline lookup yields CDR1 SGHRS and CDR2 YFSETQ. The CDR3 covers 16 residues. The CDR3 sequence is CASSLAGGTRPGELFF. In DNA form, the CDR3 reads TGCGCCAGCAGCTTGGCCGGTGGAACACGTCCCGGGGAGCTGTTTTTT. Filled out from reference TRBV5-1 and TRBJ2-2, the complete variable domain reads KAGVTQTPRYLIKTRGQQVTLSCSPISGHRSVSWYQQTPGQGLQFLFEYFSETQRNKGNFPGRFSGRQFSNSRSEMNVSTLELGDSALYLCASSLAGGTRPGELFFGEGSRLTVL.

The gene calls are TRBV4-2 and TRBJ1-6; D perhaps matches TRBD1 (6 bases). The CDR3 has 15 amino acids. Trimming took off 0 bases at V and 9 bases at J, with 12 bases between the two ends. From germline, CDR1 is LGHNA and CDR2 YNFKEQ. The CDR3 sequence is CASSQDKQGGSPLHF. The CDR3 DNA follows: TGTGCCAGCAGCCAAGATAAACAGGGAGGTTCACCCCTCCACTTT.

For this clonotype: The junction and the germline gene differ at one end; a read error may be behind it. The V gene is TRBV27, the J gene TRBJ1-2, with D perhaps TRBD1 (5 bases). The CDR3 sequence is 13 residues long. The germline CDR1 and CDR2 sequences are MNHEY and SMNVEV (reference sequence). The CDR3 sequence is CVSSSGTGVGYTF. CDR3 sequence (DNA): TGTGTCAGCAGTTCCGGTACGGGGGTTGGCTACACCTTC.

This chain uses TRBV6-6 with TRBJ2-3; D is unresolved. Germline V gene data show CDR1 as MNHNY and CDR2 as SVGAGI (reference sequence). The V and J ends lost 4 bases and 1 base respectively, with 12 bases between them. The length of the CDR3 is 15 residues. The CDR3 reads CASSFSEVGTDTQYF. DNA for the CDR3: TGTGCCAGCAGTTTCAGTGAGGTGGGCACAGATACGCAGTATTTT.

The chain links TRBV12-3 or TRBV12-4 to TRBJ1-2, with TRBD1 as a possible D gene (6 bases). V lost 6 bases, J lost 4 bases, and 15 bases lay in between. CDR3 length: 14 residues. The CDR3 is CASSPAGTTYGYTF. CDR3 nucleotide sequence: TGTGCCAGCAGCCCCGCCGGGACAACCTATGGCTACACCTTC.

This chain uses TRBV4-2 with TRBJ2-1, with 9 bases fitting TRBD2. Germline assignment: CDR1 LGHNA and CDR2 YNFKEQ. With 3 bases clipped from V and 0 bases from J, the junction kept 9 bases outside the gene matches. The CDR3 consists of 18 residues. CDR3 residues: CASSHGGGASYSYNEQFF. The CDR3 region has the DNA TGTGCCAGCAGCCACGGCGGGGGGGCCTCTTACTCCTACAATGAGCAGTTCTTC.

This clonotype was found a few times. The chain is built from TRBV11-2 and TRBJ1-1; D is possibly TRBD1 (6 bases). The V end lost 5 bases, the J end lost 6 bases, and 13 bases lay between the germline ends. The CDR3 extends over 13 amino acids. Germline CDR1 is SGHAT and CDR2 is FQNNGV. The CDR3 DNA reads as TGTGCCAGCAGCAAACAGGGATCCTCTGAAGCTTTCTTT. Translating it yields CASSKQGSSEAFF.

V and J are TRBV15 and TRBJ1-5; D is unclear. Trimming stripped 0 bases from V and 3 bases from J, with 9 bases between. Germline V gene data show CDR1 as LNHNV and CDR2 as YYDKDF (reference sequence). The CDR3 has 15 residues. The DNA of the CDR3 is TGTGCCACCAGCAGAGAAAGGGCTAACAATCAGCCCCAGCATTTT. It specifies CATSRERANNQPQHF.

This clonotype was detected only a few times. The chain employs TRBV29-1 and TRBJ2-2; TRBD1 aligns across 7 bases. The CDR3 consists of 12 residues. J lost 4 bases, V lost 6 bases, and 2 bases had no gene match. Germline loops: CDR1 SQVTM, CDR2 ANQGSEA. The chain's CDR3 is CSVTGPTGELFF. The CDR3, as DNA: TGCAGCGTGACAGGGCCCACCGGGGAGCTGTTTTTT.

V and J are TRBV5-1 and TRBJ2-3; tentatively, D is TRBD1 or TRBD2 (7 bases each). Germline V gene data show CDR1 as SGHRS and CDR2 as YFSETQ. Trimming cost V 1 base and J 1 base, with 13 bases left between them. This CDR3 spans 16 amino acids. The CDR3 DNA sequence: TGCGCCAGCAGCTTGAACAGGGGAGGGGGCACAGATACGCAGTATTTT. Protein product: CASSLNRGGGTDTQYF.

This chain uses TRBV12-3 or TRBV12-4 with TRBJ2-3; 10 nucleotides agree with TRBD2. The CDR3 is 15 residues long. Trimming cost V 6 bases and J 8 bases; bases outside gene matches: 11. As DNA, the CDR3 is TGTGCCAGCAGCCGAACTAGCGGGATCGTAGGTACGCAGTATTTT. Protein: CASSRTSGIVGTQYF.

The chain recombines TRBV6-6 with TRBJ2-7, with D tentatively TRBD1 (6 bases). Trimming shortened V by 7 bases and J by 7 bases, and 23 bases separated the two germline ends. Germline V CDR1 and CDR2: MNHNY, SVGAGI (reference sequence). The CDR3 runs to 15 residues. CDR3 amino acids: CASTQKFQGSWEQYV. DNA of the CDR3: TGTGCCAGCACCCAGAAATTTCAGGGGTCCTGGGAGCAGTACGTC.

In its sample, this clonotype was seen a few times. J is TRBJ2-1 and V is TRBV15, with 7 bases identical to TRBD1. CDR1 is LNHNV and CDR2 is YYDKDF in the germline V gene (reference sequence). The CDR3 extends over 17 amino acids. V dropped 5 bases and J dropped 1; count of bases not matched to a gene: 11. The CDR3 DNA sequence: TGTGCCACCAGCCCAGGGTCAGGGGGTGGTTCCTACAATGAGCAGTTCTTC. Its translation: CATSPGSGGGSYNEQFF.